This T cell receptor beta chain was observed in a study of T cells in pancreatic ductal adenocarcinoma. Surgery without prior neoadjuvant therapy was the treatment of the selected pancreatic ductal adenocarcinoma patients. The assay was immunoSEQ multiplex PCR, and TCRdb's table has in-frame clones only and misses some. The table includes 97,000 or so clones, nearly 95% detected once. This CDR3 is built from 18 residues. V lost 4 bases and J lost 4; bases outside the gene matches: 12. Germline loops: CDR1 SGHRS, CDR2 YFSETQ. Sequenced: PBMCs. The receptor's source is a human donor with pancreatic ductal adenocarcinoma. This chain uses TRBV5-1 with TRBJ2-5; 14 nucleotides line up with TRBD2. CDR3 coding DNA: TGCGCCAGCAGCCCAGGGACTAGCGGGAGTTCGGGAAGAGAGACCCAGTACTTC. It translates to CASSPGTSGSSGRETQYF.